This TCR beta chain stems from a study of shared clonotypes between healthy human individuals (dated by TCRdb to 2019 to 2021). With respect to the entire study: Two women and a few men aged 18 to 49 years were included in the cohort. Each donor's leukapheresis produced roughly between roughly 0.85 and 9.5 billion PBMCs. To increase sequencing depth and limit assay-specific biases, TCR repertoire library preparation and sequencing were carried out by different laboratories using diverse techniques. For each donor, CD4 naive and CD4 memory were each given three plates, CD8 naive was given two plates, and CD8 memory was given one plate. The study deeply sequenced blood TCR repertoires of 5 or 6 healthy adults to estimate repertoire size and the extent of clonotype sharing between individuals.

General conclusions and limits of the study: Clonotypes shared by all four sorted-subset donors showed higher generation probabilities than non-shared clonotypes. Larger estimated clonotype richness was generally found for naive subsets than for memory subsets. The small number of donors limited the genetic and exposure-history diversity represented. Rarefaction of sorted-subset datasets indicated incomplete sequencing despite the large sequencing depth. Roughly 5% of naive CD4, 3.5% of naive CD8, 2.3% of memory CD4, and about 0.4% of memory CD8 clonotypes were shared across several donors. Sampling was limited to blood, and TCR repertoires in tissue likely differ from TCR repertoires in blood. Pairwise subsampling led to the expectation that sequencing depth would affect the degree of clonotype sharing among donors.

The CDR3 sequence holds 15 residues, the cysteine and phenylalanine included. Only the CDR3 region is kept as DNA, spanning 45 bases read in frame from base 1. For this chain, trimming is 8 bases at the V end and 7 bases at the J end, and the number of junction bases without a gene match is 10. CDR1 SGHTA and CDR2 FQGNSA were looked up in the germline V gene. In regard to this clone: The antigen it binds to is not known. One base away there is no much larger clone; base qualities are not given.

TCR CDR3 regions were amplified from genomic DNA by multiplex PCR using the deep immunoSEQ assay. Extracted genomic DNA from each cell subset was distributed evenly across all wells of several immunoSEQ 96-well plates, and each plate was treated as a replicate. For sorted subsets, about 0.2 ug genomic DNA, equal to 30,000 to 35,000 T cell genomes, was loaded into each replicate PCR. The purified libraries were quantified using a Qubit 3.0 fluorometer, sized with a Bioanalyzer 2100, and then quantified again using the KAPA Library Quantification kit. Every immunoSEQ 96-well plate was sequenced on a separate single-read 150-cycle Illumina NextSeq 550 flow cell. Under the source paper's analysis protocol: Because the immunoSEQ output held only junctional sequences and lacked quality scores, the filtering could not match the filtering applied to full-length reads. To assign V/J genes and CDR3, sequences were annotated using PyIR, a Python wrapper for IgBLAST v1.9, with IMGT germline references. Reads were filtered out if the reads had weak V/J assignments (E-value above 1e-6), no CDR3, stop codons, out-of-frame junctions, or ambiguous translated residues. A V3J clonotype was defined by an identical inferred V gene, J gene, and CDR3 amino acid sequence. Percentage overlap between repertoires was calculated by dividing the number of shared unique clonotypes by the size of the smaller repertoire. Repertoire richness was assessed with RTK rarefaction, the Chao1 estimator, and Recon v2.1 estimates of unobserved clonotypes. Generation probabilities for all TCRbeta clonotypes obtained by the gDNA method from a handful of donors were computed using OLGA. TCRdb took this table from immuneACCESS and kept in-frame rearrangements with V and J called. Such tables lack part of the clones; where checked against another copy, unresolved V genes explain under half of the gap, and the rest is unexplained. V and J calls and clone size follow that table, whereas D and trimming were derived from the DNA. This sample is represented by 190,000 or so clones; around 63% of them were singletons. The ten largest clones add up to 8.5% to 12% of the sample.

Donors were healthy HIV-negative adults with no recently reported acute infections or vaccinations. Every donor was a Caucasian adult living in Nashville, Tennessee, USA. CD4+ T cells were enriched through magnetic negative selection, after which naive cells were positively selected on CD45RA and the remaining negative fraction served as the memory subset. After blood collection by leukapheresis, PBMCs were isolated using Ficoll-Histopaque density gradient centrifugation and then cryopreserved in the vapor phase of liquid nitrogen. Purity and quantity of every magnetically sorted T cell population were checked by analytical flow cytometry. Each sorted fraction had its genomic DNA isolated and then quantified by UV absorbance on a Nanodrop 2000c.

The clonotype originates from a man aged 25 to 40 in good health. Recombination linked TRBV7-2 to TRBJ2-1; 11 of the junction bases match TRBD2. Material for sequencing was memory CD4+ T cells sorted from blood. The cell subset or site label, as the study defines it: CD45RA-negative fraction. The nucleotide sequence reads as follows: TGTGCCAGCGCGATAGGGACTAGCGGAAGGAATGAGCAGTTCTTC. The translation is CASAIGTSGRNEQFF.